The rows below give T cell receptor beta chains drawn from one sample of a study of T-cell memory formation after mild COVID-19. TCRdb reprocessed the 5' RACE reads with MiXCR, giving one entry per CDR3 protein. Of about 90,000 distinct CDR3 sequences in the sample, 10% to 15% were seen once. The sample comprised PBMCs or a T cell subset sorted from them (not recorded which). The receptors were gathered from an adult woman who had mild COVID-19 (a few samples of this study predate the infection). Cell type and time point are not known. CDR3s include the opening cysteine and the closing phenylalanine or tryptophan. A D gene is named only where the DNA matches it firmly. Some rows have no size entry. The others give once, few or many, or a class for an expanded clone.

D: .; J: TRBJ2-3; size: many; V: TRBV7-9; DNA: TGTGCCAGCAGCCTGGCCGGGACTTCCACAGATACGCAGTATTTT; CDR3: CASSLAGTSTDTQYF
D: .; J: TRBJ1-5; size: .; V: TRBV5-6; DNA: TGTGCCAGCAGCTCTGGAGGGGGGTATCAGCCCCAGCATTTT; CDR3: CASSSGGGYQPQHF
D: .; J: TRBJ1-4; size: .; V: TRBV6-1; DNA: TGTGCCAGCAGTGAAAGGTTGATTGGGACGGTGAATGAAAAACTGTTTTTT; CDR3: CASSERLIGTVNEKLFF
D: .; J: TRBJ2-2; size: .; V: TRBV6-2/TRBV6-3; DNA: TGTGCCGCTCTGGAGGGGGCCGGGGAGCTGTTTTTT; CDR3: CAALEGAGELFF
D: TRBD1; J: TRBJ2-7; size: .; V: TRBV19; DNA: TGTGCCAGTAGGGGGACAGAGTACGAGCAGTACTTC; CDR3: CASRGTEYEQYF
D: .; J: TRBJ2-1; size: .; V: TRBV10-2; DNA: TGCGCCAGCATCGGGGACTCCTACAATGAGCAGTTCTTC; CDR3: CASIGDSYNEQFF
D: TRBD2; J: TRBJ2-7; size: many; V: TRBV24-1; DNA: TGTGCCACCAGTGATCCGACTAGCGGACCCCCCGTGCAGTACTTC; CDR3: CATSDPTSGPPVQYF
D: .; J: TRBJ2-1; size: few; V: TRBV19; DNA: TGTGCCAGCCACCTTAGCGGAAGCTCCTACAATGAGCAGTTCTTC; CDR3: CASHLSGSSYNEQFF
D: .; J: TRBJ2-7; size: few; V: TRBV2; DNA: TGTGCCAGCAGTGTCGGAGAATTCCCCTACGAGCAGTACTTC; CDR3: CASSVGEFPYEQYF
D: .; J: TRBJ2-7; size: few; V: TRBV2; DNA: TGTGCCAGCAGTAAAGTTACCGGAGCCTACGAGCAGTACTTC; CDR3: CASSKVTGAYEQYF
D: TRBD2; J: TRBJ2-2; size: .; V: TRBV30; DNA: TGTGCCTGGAGGGACACTAGCGGGGGATACGGGGAGCTGTTTTTT; CDR3: CAWRDTSGGYGELFF
D: TRBD1; J: TRBJ2-6; size: few; V: TRBV19; DNA: TGTGCCAGTAGTATCCAACAGGGGACTGGGGCCAACGTCCTGACTTTC; CDR3: CASSIQQGTGANVLTF
D: TRBD1; J: TRBJ2-1; size: many; V: TRBV5-1; DNA: TGCGCCAGCAGCCCGGGACAGGGGGCGTCCAATGAGCAGTTCTTC; CDR3: CASSPGQGASNEQFF
D: .; J: TRBJ2-5; size: few; V: TRBV4-1; DNA: TGCGCCAGCAGCCAAGGCTCTGGGCCGGAAGAGACCCAGTACTTC; CDR3: CASSQGSGPEETQYF
D: TRBD1; J: TRBJ2-5; size: .; V: TRBV6-6; DNA: TGTGCCAGCAGTTACGAGGACAGGGAACAAGAGACCCAGTACTTC; CDR3: CASSYEDREQETQYF
D: TRBD1; J: TRBJ2-1; size: .; V: TRBV9; DNA: TGTGCCAGCAGCGCACAGGGGGAAGGCGGTAGGGATGAGCAGTTCTTC; CDR3: CASSAQGEGGRDEQFF
D: .; J: TRBJ1-1; size: .; V: TRBV7-8; DNA: TGTGCCAGCAGCTCAACATTGAACACTGAAGCTTTCTTT; CDR3: CASSSTLNTEAFF
D: .; J: TRBJ1-6; size: .; V: TRBV7-8; DNA: TGTGCCAGCAGTCCCATGGGGCGAGGCTATAATTCACCCCTCCACTTT; CDR3: CASSPMGRGYNSPLHF
D: .; J: TRBJ2-7; size: few; V: TRBV27; DNA: TGTGCCAGCAGTTTCTCAGCGTCCTACGAGCAGTACTTC; CDR3: CASSFSASYEQYF
D: .; J: TRBJ1-5; size: .; V: TRBV12-3/TRBV12-4; DNA: TGTGCCAGCAGTTTGGGGGGTGGTCAGCCCCAGCATTTT; CDR3: CASSLGGGQPQHF
D: TRBD1; J: TRBJ1-1; size: .; V: TRBV3-1; DNA: TGTGCCAGCAGCCAAAGGACAGGGGTGGATACTGAAGCTTTCTTT; CDR3: CASSQRTGVDTEAFF
D: .; J: TRBJ2-1; size: few; V: TRBV20-1; DNA: TGCAGTACCGAGACAGATAGCTCCTACAATGAGCAGTTCTTC; CDR3: CSTETDSSYNEQFF
D: .; J: TRBJ2-1; size: many; V: TRBV15; DNA: TGTGCCACCAGCAGAGCACCGGCCCCTCCTCACAATGAGCAGTTCTTC; CDR3: CATSRAPAPPHNEQFF
D: TRBD1; J: TRBJ1-2; size: few; V: TRBV9; DNA: TGTGCCAGCAGCGACGGACAGGGGGCCAACTATGGCTACACCTTC; CDR3: CASSDGQGANYGYTF
D: .; J: TRBJ2-1; size: .; V: TRBV4-3; DNA: TGCGCCAGCAGCCAAGATGCACTTAGGAGCGCTGAGCAGTTCTTC; CDR3: CASSQDALRSAEQFF
D: .; J: TRBJ2-3; size: .; V: TRBV23-1; DNA: TGCGCCAGCAGTCAATCGTTGACATCTAAATCCACAGATACGCAGTATTTT; CDR3: CASSQSLTSKSTDTQYF
D: .; J: TRBJ2-3; size: .; V: TRBV6-5; DNA: TGTGCCAGCATCCTAACTGAAATTAGCACAGATACGCAGTATTTT; CDR3: CASILTEISTDTQYF
D: .; J: TRBJ1-6; size: few; V: TRBV25-1; DNA: TGTGCCAGCAGTTTCGGGCAGTTGAGAACGGGGGATTCACCCCTCCACTTT; CDR3: CASSFGQLRTGDSPLHF
D: TRBD2; J: TRBJ2-5; size: few; V: TRBV4-1; DNA: TGCGCCAGCAGCCAAGATTTCGCGGGGGGGTACCAAGAGACCCAGTACTTC; CDR3: CASSQDFAGGYQETQYF
D: .; J: TRBJ2-1; size: .; V: TRBV5-6; DNA: TGTGCCAGCAGCTTGGCCCTTTGGCTAAGCTCCTACAATGAGCAGTTCTTC; CDR3: CASSLALWLSSYNEQFF
D: .; J: TRBJ2-7; size: few; V: TRBV12-3/TRBV12-4; DNA: TGTGCCAGCAGCCCGGACAACCACTACGAGCAGTACTTC; CDR3: CASSPDNHYEQYF
D: .; J: TRBJ2-1; size: .; V: TRBV4-2; DNA: TGTGCCAGCAGCCAAGGCCTTCGGAACAATGAGCAGTTCTTC; CDR3: CASSQGLRNNEQFF
D: .; J: TRBJ2-2; size: .; V: TRBV4-3; DNA: TGCGCCAGCAGAGCAGGGGTCGGAAACACCGGGGAGCTGTTTTTT; CDR3: CASRAGVGNTGELFF
D: .; J: TRBJ2-5; size: .; V: TRBV14; DNA: TGTGCCAGCAGCCAATATGGGTCCGTCAGGCAAGAGACCCAGTACTTC; CDR3: CASSQYGSVRQETQYF
D: .; J: TRBJ2-7; size: .; V: TRBV9; DNA: TGTGCCAGCACCCCCGGGGGGGACAGTACCTACGAGCAGTACTTC; CDR3: CASTPGGDSTYEQYF
D: TRBD2; J: TRBJ2-5; size: few; V: TRBV12-3/TRBV12-4; DNA: TGTGCCAGCAGCACCATAGCGGGGGAGTACCAAGAGACCCAGTACTTC; CDR3: CASSTIAGEYQETQYF
D: .; J: TRBJ1-1; size: .; V: TRBV12-3/TRBV12-4; DNA: TGTGCCAGCAGTTTATCAGGGATCACTGAAGCTTTCTTT; CDR3: CASSLSGITEAFF
D: .; J: TRBJ2-1; size: .; V: TRBV7-8; DNA: TGTGCCAGCAGCTCGAGACAGGCTCATGAGCAGTTCTTC; CDR3: CASSSRQAHEQFF
D: .; J: TRBJ2-3; size: .; V: TRBV2; DNA: TGTGCCAGCACCGACTCGGCCAACACAGATACGCAGTATTTT; CDR3: CASTDSANTDTQYF
D: .; J: TRBJ2-1; size: .; V: TRBV29-1; DNA: TGCAGCGTTGTAGGAGGGCCGGTTTTCAATGAGCAGTTCTTC; CDR3: CSVVGGPVFNEQFF